This TCR beta chain originates from a study of T-cell reconstitution after alpha-beta-depleted transplantation in children. The germline V gene has CDR1 LGHDT and CDR2 YNNKEL (reference sequence). The CDR3 consists of 14 residues. The V and J ends lost 3 bases and 0 bases respectively, with 8 bases between them. A TCRbeta library incorporating unique molecular identifiers was prepared. Via MiXCR, TCRdb re-called the PCR reads, giving one row per CDR3 protein. Of about 250,000 distinct CDR3 sequences listed, 20% to 30% were seen once; the top ten hold about 5%. The chain carries TRBV3-1 and TRBJ1-1; the D is unclear. This material consisted of PBMCs, mostly from graft donor cells, taken 360 days after TCRalphabeta/CD19-depleted stem cell transplant. This clonotype was obtained from a female patient aged 2-9 years who had a stem cell transplant for congenital amegakaryocytic thrombocytopenia, so the T cells may come from the graft donor. CDR3 protein: CASSQFALNTEAFF. In nucleotides, the CDR3 is TGTGCCAGCAGCCAGTTCGCACTGAACACTGAAGCTTTCTTT. The full variable domain, with the rest looked up from reference TRBV3-1 and TRBJ1-1, is DTAVSQTPKYLVTQMGNDKSIKCEQNLGHDTMYWYKQDSKKFLKIMFSYNNKELIINETVPNRFSPKSPDKAHLNLHINSLELGDSAVYFCASSQFALNTEAFFGQGTRLTVV.